This TCR beta chain was found in a study of blood T cell repertoires in COVID-19. The data were produced by immunoSEQ multiplex PCR, yet TCRdb's version contains in-frame clones alone and is incomplete. Here the sample spans roughly 500,000 clones, less than 90% being singletons. Germline V CDR1 and CDR2: ENHRY, SYGVKD. Trimming took 8 bases from V and 3 from J; bases not matched to a gene: 8. There are 14 residues in the CDR3. The origin of this receptor is a woman aged 60 to 75 who had recovered from COVID-19. The sequencing input was PBMCs or T cells enriched from blood (not recorded which). J is TRBJ2-7 and V is TRBV10-3; TRBD1 agrees at 9 bases. The CDR3 nucleotides read TGTGCCATCGGCACCGGGACAGGGTTCTACGAGCAGTACTTC. The encoded protein is CAIGTGTGFYEQYF.